This T cell receptor (beta chain) was obtained from a study of blood T cell repertoires in COVID-19. Study at large: COVID-19 samples collected from the United States, Italy and Spain covered acute and convalescent phases. The cDNA or gDNA used as material had been derived from T cells, B-cell-depleted T cells, or PBMCs.

Authors' processing steps: Nucleated cell number was recorded as an estimate derived from reference gene primer amplification. Sequenced by immunoSEQ multiplex PCR; TCRdb stores in-frame clones only, minus some. V, J and clone size reflect that table, while D and trimming were determined from the DNA. The table records about 49,000 clones, 93% of them present only once. This CDR3 has 14 residues. Germline V gene lookup returns CDR1 LGHNT and CDR2 FRNRAP. Trimming stripped 6 bases from V and 9 bases from J, with 18 bases between. Seattle enrolled patients during active infection and tracked them longitudinally.

Sequenced material: peripheral blood. The chain employs TRBV12-5 and TRBJ1-5; a weak D match, TRBD1 (6 bases). The clonotype originates from a man in his sixties with COVID-19, enrolled during active disease. The CDR3 DNA reads as TGTGCTAGTGGACAACCGCCCAGGGGTTCGCCCCAGCATTTT. It encodes CASGQPPRGSPQHF.